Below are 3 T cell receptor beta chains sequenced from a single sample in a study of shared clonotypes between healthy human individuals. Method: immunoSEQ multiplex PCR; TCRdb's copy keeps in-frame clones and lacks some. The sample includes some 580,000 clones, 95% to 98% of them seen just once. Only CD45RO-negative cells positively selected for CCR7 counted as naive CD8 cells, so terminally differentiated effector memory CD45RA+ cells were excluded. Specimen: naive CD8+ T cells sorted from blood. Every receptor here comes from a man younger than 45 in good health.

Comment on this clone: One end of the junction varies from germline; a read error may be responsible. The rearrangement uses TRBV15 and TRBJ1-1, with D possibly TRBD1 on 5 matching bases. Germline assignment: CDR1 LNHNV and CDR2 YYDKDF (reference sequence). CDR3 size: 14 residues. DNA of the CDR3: TGTGCCACCAGTAGAGACGGGGGGAACACTGAAGCTTTCTTT. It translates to CATSRDGGNTEAFF.

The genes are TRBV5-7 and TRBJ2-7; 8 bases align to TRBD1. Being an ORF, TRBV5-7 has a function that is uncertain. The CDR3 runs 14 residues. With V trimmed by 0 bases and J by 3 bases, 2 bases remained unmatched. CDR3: CASSLAGGNYEQYF. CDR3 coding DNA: TGTGCCAGCAGCTTGGCAGGGGGCAACTACGAGCAGTACTTC.

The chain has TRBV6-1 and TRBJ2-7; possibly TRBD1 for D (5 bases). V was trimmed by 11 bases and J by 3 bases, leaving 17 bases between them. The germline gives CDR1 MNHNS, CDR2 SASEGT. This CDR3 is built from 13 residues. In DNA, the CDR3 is TGTGCCTCCGAGCAGGGCTCCAACTACGAGCAGTACTTC. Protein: CASEQGSNYEQYF.